Below are 20 T cell receptor beta chains sequenced from a single sample in a study of blood T cell repertoires in COVID-19. TCRdb keeps only in-frame clones here, not all; method: immunoSEQ multiplex PCR. This sample yields fewer than 200,000 clones, of which approximately 82% are seen a single time; 15% to 20% belongs to the top ten. Sequences were obtained from PBMCs or T cells enriched from blood (not recorded which). These receptors came from a woman aged 50 to 60 who had recovered from COVID-19.

This clone has a single count. The chain employs TRBV5-4 and TRBJ1-1; D is uncertain. Between the trimmed V and J ends, which lost 2 bases and 8 bases, there was a span of 16 bases. Germline lookup yields CDR1 SGHNT and CDR2 YYREEE (reference sequence). The CDR3 is 14 residues long. The CDR3 bases are TGTGCCAGCAGCTTAGGAGGTTACTCACAGGAAGCTTTCTTT. Translation gives CASSLGGYSQEAFF.

This chain joins TRBV4-3 and TRBJ2-1; 7 nucleotides agree with TRBD2. Germline values: CDR1 LGHNA, CDR2 YSLEER. CDR3 length: 15 residues. V lost 4 bases to trimming and J lost 4 bases; unmatched junction nucleotides: 7. CDR3 in amino acids: CASSPTLAAYNEQFF. Here the CDR3 DNA reads TGCGCCAGCAGCCCCACGCTAGCGGCTTACAATGAGCAGTTCTTC.

The chain couples TRBV6-8 to TRBJ1-5, with 10 bases aligning to TRBD1. The CDR3 loop spans 17 amino acids. Trimming at V came to 5 bases and at J to 6 bases, leaving 13 bases not matched to a gene. Per germline, CDR1 MNHGY and CDR2 SAAAGT. CDR3: CASSHRGQGRRSQPQHF. CDR3 DNA: TGTGCCAGCAGTCACAGGGGACAGGGGCGGAGGAGTCAGCCCCAGCATTTT.

With respect to this clone: One end of the junction does not line up with germline, which may come from a read error. The chain carries TRBV6-1 and TRBJ1-2; 8 positions agree with TRBD1. The CDR3 is 11 amino acids. Germline V gives CDR1 MNHNS, CDR2 SASEGT. CDR3 DNA sequence: TGTGCCAGCAGTGAATTGGAGACAGGGGCCTTC. Protein sequence: CASSELETGAF.

The chain employs TRBV5-1 and TRBJ2-3, with 12 bases fitting TRBD2. Losses at the gene ends were 4 bases for V and 1 base for J; bases not matched to a gene: 4. CDR1 is SGHRS, CDR2 YFSETQ, per germline. The CDR3 has 16 amino acids. The CDR3 region has the DNA TGCGCCAGCAGCAGCAGACTAGCGGGAGGCACAGATACGCAGTATTTT. It is translated as CASSSRLAGGTDTQYF.

J is TRBJ1-2 and V is TRBV28; possible D gene TRBD1, 5 bases. The CDR3 is 13 residues long. V was shortened by 4 bases and J by 4 bases, with 10 bases between the two germline ends. Germline lookup yields CDR1 MDHEN and CDR2 SYDVKM. DNA of the CDR3: TGTGCCAGCAGTTACGACAGAATCTATGGCTACACCTTC. Translated: CASSYDRIYGYTF.

This clone was seen more than once but under ten times. This chain uses TRBV19 with TRBJ1-1; no definite D call. The germline gives CDR1 LNHDA, CDR2 SQIVND (reference sequence). With 6 bases removed from V and 0 bases from J, the gap between germline ends came to 8 bases. The CDR3 contains 13 residues. The CDR3 loop is CASRQTVNTEAFF. The CDR3 nucleotides are TGTGCCAGTAGACAGACGGTGAACACTGAAGCTTTCTTT.

This clone has a handful of counts. The chain joins TRBV11-1 to TRBJ1-6; D unresolved. The CDR3 runs to 14 residues. From germline, CDR1 is SGHAT and CDR2 FQDESV (reference sequence). The V gene lost 5 bases and the J gene lost 10 bases, with 15 bases spanning the gap. CDR3 residues: CASSTSGGRSPLHF. The CDR3 nucleotides are TGTGCCAGCAGCACCTCCGGTGGGAGGTCACCCCTCCACTTT.

The chain is built from TRBV19 and TRBJ1-5; possibly TRBD1 for D (6 bases). CDR1 is LNHDA and CDR2 is SQIVND in the germline V gene (reference sequence). Trimming stripped 11 bases from V and 1 base from J, with 21 bases between. The CDR3 extends over 16 amino acids. The DNA of the CDR3 is TGTGCCGCTAGATCGACACAGGGCCTAAGCAATCAGCCCCAGCATTTT. This translates into CAARSTQGLSNQPQHF.

This clone showed up just once. V gene TRBV3-1 (or the pseudogene TRBV3-2) combines with J gene TRBJ2-7, with D unclear. Trimming removed 6 bases from V and 3 bases from J, with 6 bases in between. Germline CDR1 reads LGHDT; CDR2 reads YNNKEL (reference sequence). CDR3 size: 11 residues. In nucleotides, the CDR3 is TGTGCCAGCAGTGGAGTCTACGAGCAGTACTTC. It codes for CASSGVYEQYF.

The gene calls are TRBV7-6 and TRBJ2-7; D may be TRBD1 (5 bases). The CDR3 length is 15 residues. Germline V lookup: CDR1 SGHVS, CDR2 FNYEAQ. V lost 0 bases and J 6 bases, leaving 15 bases between the germline ends. CDR3 in amino acids: CASSLAAGAGSEQYF. The CDR3 DNA sequence: TGTGCCAGCAGCTTAGCGGCTGGGGCAGGATCCGAGCAGTACTTC.

This clone was observed a few times. CDR3 in DNA: TGTGCCAGCAGGTCACCACGCCTGGGCAGGGGGGAGACCCAGTACTTC. This encodes CASRSPRLGRGETQYF. V is TRBV28 and J is TRBJ2-5; 7 bases agree with TRBD1. There are 16 residues in the CDR3. V lost 6 bases and J lost 5; bases outside the gene matches: 15. The V gene's germline CDR1 is MDHEN and CDR2 SYDVKM.

The rearrangement uses TRBV11-3 and TRBJ2-5; 10 bases are shared with TRBD2. The germline gives CDR1 SGHNT, CDR2 YENEEA. The CDR3 consists of 17 residues. V lost 0 bases to trimming and J lost 1 base; unmatched junction nucleotides: 5. CDR3 in amino acids: CASSLDLAGGSQETQYF. CDR3 bases: TGTGCCAGCAGCTTAGATTTAGCGGGAGGCTCCCAAGAGACCCAGTACTTC.

The V call is TRBV19, the J call TRBJ2-7; 9 nucleotides line up with TRBD1. The V segment lost 6 bases and the J segment 6 bases; nucleotides outside the gene matches: 6. The V gene's germline CDR1 is LNHDA and CDR2 SQIVND (reference sequence). This CDR3 is 13 amino acids long. The CDR3 DNA follows: TGTGCCAGTAGGCCGGGACAGGGCGGCGAGCAGTACTTC. It yields the protein CASRPGQGGEQYF.

The chain joins TRBV19 to TRBJ2-3; the match to TRBD2 covers 10 bases. The junction had 5 bases not matched to a gene; V was cut back by 6 bases and J by 2 bases. CDR3 size: 15 residues. CDR1 LNHDA and CDR2 SQIVND come from the germline V gene (reference sequence). CDR3 in amino acids: CASRASGGSTDTQYF. For the CDR3, the DNA is TGTGCCAGTAGGGCTAGCGGGGGTTCCACAGATACGCAGTATTTT.

The chain is built from TRBV3-1 (or the pseudogene TRBV3-2) and TRBJ1-2; D remains ambiguous. Trimming pared 5 bases from V and 6 bases from J, leaving 13 bases between. CDR1 is LGHDT and CDR2 is YNNKEL in the germline V gene (reference sequence). The length of the CDR3 is 13 residues. CDR3 region: CASSNDKVHGYTF. The CDR3 nucleotides read TGTGCCAGCAGCAATGACAAGGTCCATGGCTACACCTTC.

The CDR3 DNA is TGTGCCAGTAGTATCCCAGGGGAATACTTAAGCAATCAGCCCCAGCATTTT. Protein: CASSIPGEYLSNQPQHF. The chain couples TRBV19 to TRBJ1-5; maybe TRBD1 (6 bases). Germline V gene data show CDR1 as LNHDA and CDR2 as SQIVND (reference sequence). V gave up 3 bases and J gave up 1 base, with 16 bases separating them. This CDR3 is 17 amino acids long.

The rearrangement uses TRBV5-1 and TRBJ2-7; D is unclear. Germline V gene sequence: CDR1 SGHRS, CDR2 YFSETQ. V gave up 0 bases and J gave up 3 bases, with 10 bases separating them. This CDR3 has 14 amino acids. The CDR3 loop reads CASSLGSGLYEQYF. The CDR3 bases are TGCGCCAGCAGCTTGGGATCGGGTCTCTACGAGCAGTACTTC.

The J gene is TRBJ1-1, the V gene TRBV3-1 (or the pseudogene TRBV3-2), with D possibly TRBD1 on 5 matching bases. The CDR3 spans 13 residues. Germline V lookup: CDR1 LGHDT, CDR2 YNNKEL (reference sequence). The V end was cut by 4 bases, the J end by 0 bases, with 6 bases between. Written as DNA, the CDR3 is TGTGCCAGCAGCCCCAGGGTGAACACTGAAGCTTTCTTT. Its protein product is CASSPRVNTEAFF.

V usage is TRBV27 and J usage is TRBJ1-2; D is perhaps TRBD1 (5 bases). Germline V gene data show CDR1 as MNHEY and CDR2 as SMNVEV (reference sequence). The CDR3 runs to 15 residues. V was pared by 5 bases and J by 7 bases, with 20 bases between. The CDR3 bases are TGTGCCAGCAGTCCATTGACTTTGATGGGGCTTGGCTACACCTTC. Its translation: CASSPLTLMGLGYTF.